These 25 T cell receptor beta chains were sequenced from one sample in a study of blood T cell repertoires in COVID-19. Measured with immunoSEQ multiplex PCR; TCRdb has only the in-frame clones, and not every one. The sample contains 95,000 to 150,000 clones, over 75% of which appear only once. The sample comprised peripheral blood. The receptors here all came from a woman aged 70-85 years with acute or convalescent COVID-19.

The chain employs TRBV11-2 and TRBJ2-6; the match to TRBD1 covers 11 bases. J gave up 4 bases and V 4 bases, and 3 bases lay outside the gene matches. The length of the CDR3 is 16 residues. In germline, CDR1 is SGHAT, CDR2 FQNNGV. For the CDR3, the DNA is TGTGCCAGCAGCTCGGACAGGGGGCAAGGGGCCAACGTCCTGACTTTC. Its translation: CASSSDRGQGANVLTF. The variable domain in full, with the rest retrieved from reference TRBV11-2 and TRBJ2-6, is EAGVAQSPRYKIIEKRQSVAFWCNPISGHATLYWYQQILGQGPKLLIQFQNNGVVDDSQLPKDRFSAERLKGVDSTLKIQPAKLEDSAVYLCASSSDRGQGANVLTFGAGSRLTVL.

This rearrangement joins TRBV19 to TRBJ2-5; TRBD2 aligns across 7 bases. V was pared by 8 bases and J by 8 bases, with 17 bases of the junction left unmatched. There are 15 residues in the CDR3. The germline V gene encodes CDR1 LNHDA and CDR2 SQIVND (reference sequence). The CDR3 DNA reads TGTGCCAGTTCACTTGCTTTAAGCGGGGAAAGAACCCAGTACTTC. Translating it yields CASSLALSGERTQYF.

The chain employs TRBV5-6 and TRBJ1-1, with 7 bases matching TRBD1. The CDR3 extends over 16 amino acids. Germline lookup yields CDR1 SGHDT and CDR2 YYEEEE. V was pared by 3 bases and J by 0 bases, with 8 bases of the junction left unmatched. The CDR3 protein is CASSSGQLTMNTEAFF. CDR3 DNA: TGTGCCAGCAGCTCGGGACAGCTTACGATGAACACTGAAGCTTTCTTT.

The chain has TRBV4-3 and TRBJ2-1; 11 bases fit TRBD2. This CDR3 contains 15 residues. Germline lookup yields CDR1 LGHNA and CDR2 YSLEER. With 0 bases clipped from V and 10 bases from J, the junction kept 5 bases outside the gene matches. CDR3 residues: CASSQDVAGGQEQFF. Written as DNA, the CDR3 is TGCGCCAGCAGCCAAGACGTAGCGGGGGGGCAGGAGCAGTTCTTC.

The CDR3 DNA follows: TGTGCCAGCAGCTTCGCGGGGGCGAGGAACACTGAAGCTTTCTTT. Translation: CASSFAGARNTEAFF. V gene TRBV5-6 combines with J gene TRBJ1-1; D might be TRBD1 (6 bases). The germline CDR1 and CDR2 sequences are SGHDT and YYEEEE. This CDR3 comprises 15 residues. Trimming cost V 2 bases and J 1 base, with 12 bases left between them.

This clone was detected a few times. CDR3 nucleotides: TGTGCCAGCCGGGACATGGACTATGGCTACACCTTC. Residues: CASRDMDYGYTF. The chain employs TRBV2 and TRBJ1-2; maybe TRBD1 (6 bases). Germline loops: CDR1 SNHLY, CDR2 FYNNEI. V shed 8 bases and J shed 3 bases, with 10 bases lying between them. This CDR3 has 12 residues.

This chain joins TRBV23-1 and TRBJ2-2; TRBD2 might be the D (7 bases). TRBV23-1 is flagged as an ORF with uncertain function. The CDR3 is made up of 15 amino acids. Trimming cost V 2 bases and J 5 bases, with 12 bases left between them. The CDR3, as DNA: TGCGCCAGCAGTCAAGGGGGGGCAGCGACCGGGGAGCTGTTTTTT. Protein: CASSQGGAATGELFF.

This clone came up once. The CDR3 is CASSQIQGATNEKLFF. CDR3 bases: TGCGCCAGCAGCCAAATACAGGGGGCAACTAATGAAAAACTGTTTTTT. This chain connects TRBV4-1 to TRBJ1-4; 8 nucleotides agree with TRBD1. CDR1 is MGHRA, CDR2 YSYEKL, per germline. The CDR3 loop spans 16 amino acids. The trim removed 2 bases at V and 0 bases at J, leaving 2 bases unmatched.

This clone was seen a single time. Relative to the germline gene, one junction end is altered; a read error may explain this. The chain carries TRBV4-3 and TRBJ1-2, with 7 bases that match TRBD1. Germline CDR1 and CDR2: LGHNA and YSLEER. This CDR3 comprises 13 residues. The CDR3 reads CASSQEFARDRLF. DNA for the CDR3: TGCGCCAGCAGCCAAGAATTCGCCCGGGACAGACTCTTC.

This clone was seen just once. The V and J genes are TRBV5-1 and TRBJ2-7; tentative D call: TRBD2 (8 bases). Germline loops: CDR1 SGHRS, CDR2 YFSETQ. The CDR3 spans 16 residues. Trimming removed 4 bases from V and 0 bases from J, with 17 bases in between. CDR3 nucleotides: TGCGCCAGCAGCCCGAGGGGGCGGGGGGTCTCCTACGAGCAGTACTTC. The encoded protein is CASSPRGRGVSYEQYF. The whole variable domain, remainder taken from reference TRBV5-1 and TRBJ2-7, is KAGVTQTPRYLIKTRGQQVTLSCSPISGHRSVSWYQQTPGQGLQFLFEYFSETQRNKGNFPGRFSGRQFSNSRSEMNVSTLELGDSALYLCASSPRGRGVSYEQYFGPGTRLTVT.

In its sample, this clone was seen a few times. The chain has TRBV10-1 and TRBJ2-1, with 10 bases that match TRBD2. Germline CDR1 reads WNHNN; CDR2 reads SYGVQD (reference sequence). The ends lost 3 bases at V and 5 bases at J; junction bases unmatched: 10. The CDR3 contains 17 residues. As DNA, the CDR3 is TGCGCCAGCAGTGAAGGAATAGCGGGGGGTCTACACAATGAGCAGTTCTTC. Translating it yields CASSEGIAGGLHNEQFF.

This sequence joins TRBV5-4 and TRBJ2-5; 12 nucleotides line up with TRBD2. Unmatched junction bases numbered 6, after V lost 4 bases and J lost 5 bases. CDR3 length: 15 amino acids. In germline, CDR1 is SGHNT, CDR2 YYREEE (reference sequence). The DNA for the CDR3 is TGTGCCAGCAGCGCTAGCGGGGGGGCGGGGGAGACCCAGTACTTC. It specifies CASSASGGAGETQYF.

This sequence joins TRBV5-6 and TRBJ2-2; TRBD2 agrees at 11 bases. There are 16 residues in the CDR3. Losses at the gene ends were 4 bases for V and 6 bases for J; bases not matched to a gene: 8. Germline V gene lookup returns CDR1 SGHDT and CDR2 YYEEEE. The CDR3 DNA is TGTGCCAGCAGCCGTCCGGGTAGCGGGGGGGCCGGGGAGCTGTTTTTT. Its translation is CASSRPGSGGAGELFF.

The chain recombines TRBV30 with TRBJ2-5; TRBD2 aligns across 9 bases. From germline, CDR1 is GTSNPN and CDR2 SVGIG (reference sequence). The ends lost 0 bases at V and 5 bases at J; junction bases unmatched: 10. This CDR3 has 16 amino acids. The CDR3 sequence is CAWSVVSGGPRETQYF. DNA of the CDR3: TGTGCCTGGAGTGTGGTTAGCGGGGGACCGCGGGAGACCCAGTACTTC.

This clone was recorded once. The chain employs TRBV5-1 and TRBJ2-2, with 7 bases fitting TRBD1. J was trimmed by 0 bases and V by 4 bases; bases with no gene match: 15. The CDR3 contains 19 residues. Germline CDR1 and CDR2: SGHRS and YFSETQ. The CDR3 loop reads CASSPNQNRGHANTGELFF. The CDR3 region has the DNA TGCGCCAGCAGCCCAAATCAAAACAGGGGACACGCGAACACCGGGGAGCTGTTTTTT.

The genes are TRBV2 and TRBJ1-2; a weak D match, TRBD1 (6 bases). In germline, CDR1 is SNHLY, CDR2 FYNNEI. V lost 11 bases to trimming and J lost 8 bases, with 21 bases between them. The CDR3 has 13 amino acids. CDR3 nucleotides: TGTGCCTTCCTTTCGGACAGTCCAGGGGGCTACACCTTC. This sequence encodes CAFLSDSPGGYTF. Full variable domain (rest looked up from reference TRBV2 and TRBJ1-2): EPEVTQTPSHQVTQMGQEVILRCVPISNHLYFYWYRQILGQKVEFLVSFYNNEISEKSEIFDDQFSVERPDGSNFTLKIRSTKLEDSAMYFCAFLSDSPGGYTFGSGTRLTVV.

The chain combines TRBV5-8 with TRBJ1-2; perhaps TRBD1 as D (5 bases). Looked up from germline, CDR1 is SGHTS and CDR2 is YDEGEE. Deletions cut 2 bases from V and 8 bases from J, with 13 bases between. The CDR3 is 13 residues long. In DNA form, the CDR3 reads TGTGCCAGCAGCTTACTACAGGCTACCGGCTACACCTTC. Protein product: CASSLLQATGYTF.

This clone has only a few counts. In DNA, the CDR3 is TGTGCCAGCAGGAGCGGGGGGGCTGCAGATACGCAGTATTTT. It codes for CASRSGGAADTQYF. The V and J genes are TRBV4-2 and TRBJ2-3, with TRBD2 identical over 10 bases. Germline CDR1 reads LGHNA; CDR2 reads YNFKEQ. This CDR3 has 14 residues. The junction had 4 bases not matched to a gene; V was cut back by 6 bases and J by 4 bases.

The chain carries TRBV7-9 and TRBJ1-1; no clear D. Per germline, CDR1 SEHNR and CDR2 FQNEAQ (reference sequence). This CDR3 region has 15 residues. V was pared by 1 base and J by 0 bases, with 9 bases between. The CDR3 loop reads CASSLDELMNTEAFF. In DNA, the CDR3 is TGTGCCAGCAGCTTAGATGAGCTGATGAACACTGAAGCTTTCTTT.

The gene calls are TRBV6-5 and TRBJ2-6; D uncertain. V lost 6 bases, J lost 4 bases, and 4 bases lay in between. This CDR3 spans 12 amino acids. Looked up from germline, CDR1 is MNHEY and CDR2 is SVGAGI. CDR3 sequence (DNA): TGTGCCAGCAGCTCCGGGGCCAACGTCCTGACTTTC. Amino acids: CASSSGANVLTF.

The V call is TRBV9, the J call TRBJ2-2; possibly TRBD2 for D (7 bases). In germline, CDR1 is SGDLS, CDR2 YYNGEE. The V and J ends lost 3 bases and 3 bases respectively, with 15 bases between them. This CDR3 is 16 amino acids long. The CDR3 region has the DNA TGTGCCAGCAGCGCCAAAGGGGGGGCTCACACCGGGGAGCTGTTTTTT. Protein sequence: CASSAKGGAHTGELFF.

The chain carries TRBV3-1 (or the pseudogene TRBV3-2) and TRBJ2-1; D uncertain. Per germline, CDR1 LGHDT and CDR2 YNNKEL (reference sequence). This CDR3 contains 13 residues. The V and J ends lost 6 bases and 1 base respectively, with 7 bases between them. The CDR3 nucleotides are TGTGCCAGCAGTCCGAGGTCCTACAATGAGCAGTTCTTC. This translates into CASSPRSYNEQFF.

The genes are TRBV3-1 (or the pseudogene TRBV3-2) and TRBJ1-2; weak D call: TRBD1 (5 bases). CDR3 length equals 14 residues. Per germline, CDR1 LGHDT and CDR2 YNNKEL (reference sequence). The germline V and J ends were trimmed by 2 bases and 4 bases, with 11 bases remaining between them. This chain's CDR3 is CASSQSTVGYGYTF. The CDR3, as DNA: TGTGCCAGCAGCCAATCGACAGTCGGCTATGGCTACACCTTC.

The chain combines TRBV7-9 with TRBJ1-2; the D gene is possibly TRBD1 (5 bases). This CDR3 spans 12 amino acids. Per the germline V gene, CDR1 is SEHNR and CDR2 is FQNEAQ (reference sequence). Trimming took 1 base from V and 11 from J, leaving 11 bases between them. This CDR3 is CASSLEGSWYTF. The CDR3 DNA reads TGTGCCAGCAGCTTAGAGGGGTCGTGGTACACCTTC.

The table lists this clone with a few counts. This rearrangement joins TRBV11-2 to TRBJ2-3, with TRBD2 identical over 10 bases. CDR1 is SGHAT and CDR2 is FQNNGV in the germline V gene. This CDR3 has 16 residues. V trimming: 3 bases; J trimming: 4 bases; junction bases outside the gene matches: 7. DNA for the CDR3: TGTGCCAGCAGCTTTACCAGCGGGGGGGCCTCAGATACGCAGTATTTT. This gives the protein CASSFTSGGASDTQYF.